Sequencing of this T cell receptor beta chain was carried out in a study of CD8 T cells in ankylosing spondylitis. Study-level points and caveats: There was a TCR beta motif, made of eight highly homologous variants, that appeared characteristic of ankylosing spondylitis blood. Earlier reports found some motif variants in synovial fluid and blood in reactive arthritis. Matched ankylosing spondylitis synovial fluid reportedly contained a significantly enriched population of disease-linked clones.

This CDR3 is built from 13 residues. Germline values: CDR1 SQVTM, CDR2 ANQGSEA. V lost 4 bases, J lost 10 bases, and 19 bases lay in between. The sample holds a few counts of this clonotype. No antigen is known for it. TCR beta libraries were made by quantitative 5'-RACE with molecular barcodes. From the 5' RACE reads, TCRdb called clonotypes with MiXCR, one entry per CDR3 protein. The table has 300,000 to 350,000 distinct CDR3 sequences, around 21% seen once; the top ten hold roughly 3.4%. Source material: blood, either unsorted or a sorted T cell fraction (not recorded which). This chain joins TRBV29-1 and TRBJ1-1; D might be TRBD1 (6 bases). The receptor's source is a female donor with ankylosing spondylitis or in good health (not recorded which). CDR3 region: CSVALPQGLSAFF. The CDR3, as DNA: TGCAGCGTTGCCTTGCCACAGGGACTATCAGCTTTCTTT.